One and the same sample provided the 30 T cell receptor beta chains below, sequenced in a study of CD8+CD57+ T cells in acquired aplastic anemia. According to the study, genomic DNA was the template for TCR beta VDJ and CDR3 profiling. TCRdb analysed the reads with MiXCR anew, one entry per CDR3 protein. The sample has about 150,000 distinct CDR3 sequences, about 40% seen once. The sequenced material came from sorted CD4+, CD8+, or CD8+CD57+ T cells (not recorded which) from PBMCs. These receptors all stem from a human donor in good health, serving as a control.

The sample holds many counts of this clonotype. The chain combines TRBV20-1 with TRBJ1-1, with D unresolved. The CDR3 totals 13 residues. CDR1 is DFQATT, CDR2 SNEGSKA, per germline (reference sequence). The V and J ends lost 6 bases and 1 base respectively, with 12 bases between them. CDR3 bases: TGCAGTGCCCGAAAGGCGGAGAACACTGAAGCTTTCTTT. It specifies CSARKAENTEAFF.

The chain recombines TRBV7-9 with TRBJ2-1; a weak D match, TRBD1 (5 bases). V lost 5 bases and J lost 10, with 15 bases in between. The CDR3 loop spans 13 amino acids. Germline CDR1 is SEHNR and CDR2 is FQNEAQ (reference sequence). The CDR3 DNA follows: TGTGCCAGCAGCCCGGTTACGGACACGGAGCAGTTCTTC. Amino acid sequence: CASSPVTDTEQFF.

The V call is TRBV6-1, the J call TRBJ2-2; TRBD2 aligns across 7 bases. CDR3 length equals 15 residues. V gave up 3 bases and J gave up 5 bases; unmatched junction bases: 6. Looked up from germline, CDR1 is MNHNS and CDR2 is SASEGT. The DNA for the CDR3 is TGTGCCAGCAGTGACGTGGGGGGGGGGACCGGGGAGCTGTTTTTT. Protein sequence: CASSDVGGGTGELFF.

Many counts were recorded for this clonotype. The chain is built from TRBV7-2 and TRBJ1-2; D remains unclear. The CDR3 length is 15 residues. Germline lookup yields CDR1 SGHTA and CDR2 FQGNSA. Trimming removed 6 bases from V and 4 bases from J, with 18 bases in between. The CDR3 reads CASSQRASGTYGYTF. CDR3 DNA sequence: TGTGCCAGCAGTCAGCGCGCCTCGGGTACCTATGGCTACACCTTC.

The rearrangement links TRBV25-1 to TRBJ2-3; D ambiguous. The CDR3 is 12 residues long. Germline CDR1 and CDR2: MGHDK and SYGVNS. Trimming removed 4 bases at V and 0 bases at J, with 2 bases between. The CDR3 nucleotides are TGTGCCAGCAGTGTAAGCACAGATACGCAGTATTTT. Its protein product is CASSVSTDTQYF.

The table lists this clonotype with many counts. The chain carries TRBV4-1 and TRBJ2-7; 7 nucleotides agree with TRBD1. V lost 3 bases, J lost 0 bases, and 5 bases stayed unmatched. The CDR3 loop spans 15 amino acids. Germline lookup yields CDR1 MGHRA and CDR2 YSYEKL. DNA of the CDR3: TGCGCCAGCAGCCACCCAGGACAGGTCTCCTACGAGCAGTACTTC. It encodes CASSHPGQVSYEQYF.

This clonotype occurred many times. The chain joins TRBV6-1 to TRBJ1-2; a weak D match, TRBD1 (6 bases). This CDR3 spans 14 amino acids. Per germline, CDR1 MNHNS and CDR2 SASEGT. The V end lost 2 bases, the J end lost 7 bases, and 14 bases lay between the germline ends. CDR3 DNA sequence: TGTGCCAGCAGTGAAAGAGGGGGGCAACGTGGCTACACCTTC. Translation: CASSERGGQRGYTF.

This clonotype has a count of ten or more. The chain is built from TRBV19 and TRBJ1-6; D gene unclear. Germline V lookup: CDR1 LNHDA, CDR2 SQIVND (reference sequence). The V end lost 4 bases, the J end lost 5 bases, and 9 bases lay between the germline ends. The CDR3 has 14 amino acids. The DNA of the CDR3 is TGTGCCAGTAGTACTTACACTAATAATTCACCCCTCCACTTT. Translating it yields CASSTYTNNSPLHF.

Turning to this clonotype: Just one base apart from a much larger clone, this may be a read error. V usage is TRBV19 and J usage is TRBJ2-3; 7 bases are shared with TRBD2. The CDR3 consists of 16 residues. CDR1 and CDR2 (germline): LNHDA, SQIVND (reference sequence). The V gene end was trimmed by 7 bases and the J gene end by 4 bases; junction bases not matched to a gene: 14. The CDR3 loop reads CASNQETGGISDTQYF. The CDR3 coding sequence is TGTGCCAGTAATCAAGAGACCGGGGGGATTTCAGATACGCAGTATTTT. The full variable domain, in which reference TRBV19 and TRBJ2-3 provide the parts outside the CDR3, is DGGITQSPKYLFRKEGQNVTLSCEQNLNHDAMYWYRQDPGQGLRLIYYSQIVNDFQKGDIAEGYSVSREKKESFPLTVTSAQKNPTAFYLCASNQETGGISDTQYFGPGTRLTVL.

V and J are TRBV20-1 and TRBJ2-1, with 11 bases identical to TRBD2. J lost 5 bases, V lost 7 bases, and 7 bases had no gene match. Germline V gene sequence: CDR1 DFQATT, CDR2 SNEGSKA (reference sequence). The CDR3 consists of 14 residues. The CDR3 DNA is TGCAGTGTCCGGGGACTAGCGGAGGACAATGAGCAGTTCTTC. Translation gives CSVRGLAEDNEQFF.

Worth noting for this clonotype: Given a much more abundant clone one base away, this may be a read error. This chain links TRBV24-1 with TRBJ1-3; a possible D gene is TRBD1 (5 bases). The CDR3 covers 18 residues. The V gene's germline CDR1 is KGHDR and CDR2 SFDVKD. The V end was cut by 0 bases, the J end by 2 bases, with 16 bases between. CDR3 sequence (DNA): TGTGCCACCAGTGATTTGGACAGCTTTTTACGCCCTGGAAACACCATATATTTT. This codes for CATSDLDSFLRPGNTIYF.

A single count supports this clonotype. The chain links TRBV9 to TRBJ2-2; D remains ambiguous. Germline V gene sequence: CDR1 SGDLS, CDR2 YYNGEE. Trimming removed 2 bases from V and 7 bases from J, with 12 bases in between. CDR3 length: 14 amino acids. CDR3 nucleotides: TGTGCCAGCAGCGTGGGCGCGCTGATCGGGGAGCTGTTTTTT. Its translation: CASSVGALIGELFF.

Comment on this clonotype: Its ends do not fully match the called genes, so a read error is possible. J is TRBJ2-2 and V is TRBV24-1, with TRBD2 matching 10 bases. The CDR3 is 16 residues long. Germline V CDR1 and CDR2: KGHDR, SFDVKD. For the CDR3, the DNA is TGTGCCAGCAGTTTCCCTAGCGGGGGTTACACCGGGGAGCTGTTTTTT. Amino acids: CASSFPSGGYTGELFF.

This sequence joins TRBV2 and TRBJ1-2, with 8 bases aligning to TRBD1. CDR3 length equals 14 residues. Germline V lookup: CDR1 SNHLY, CDR2 FYNNEI. V dropped 6 bases and J dropped 3; count of bases not matched to a gene: 6. The CDR3 DNA reads TGTGCCAGCAGCCCGACAGGGGTTGACTATGGCTACACCTTC. Its protein is CASSPTGVDYGYTF.

This rearrangement joins TRBV10-2 to TRBJ2-3; tentative D call: TRBD1 (6 bases). CDR3 length: 18 residues. Germline V gene lookup returns CDR1 WSHSY and CDR2 SAAADI. V gave up 4 bases and J gave up 1 base, with 21 bases separating them. The CDR3 here is CASSGPIGTPERTDTQYF. The CDR3 DNA sequence: TGCGCCAGCAGTGGACCTATCGGGACACCCGAGCGCACAGATACGCAGTATTTT.

The chain recombines TRBV7-2 with TRBJ1-1, with D perhaps TRBD1 (5 bases). V lost 5 bases, J lost 4 bases, and 14 bases lay in between. CDR1 and CDR2 from the germline V gene are SGHTA and FQGNSA. The CDR3 has 14 residues. CDR3 sequence (DNA): TGTGCCAGCAGCCCCCGGGACGGGACCACTGAAGCTTTCTTT. Protein sequence: CASSPRDGTTEAFF.

The rearrangement joins TRBV10-3 to TRBJ1-2, with no clear D. The V end lost 4 bases, the J end lost 7 bases, and 13 bases lay between the germline ends. The CDR3 spans 13 residues. Germline V CDR1 and CDR2: ENHRY, SYGVKD. The CDR3 here is CAISVGPEGGYTF. The CDR3 DNA reads as TGTGCCATCAGTGTCGGTCCGGAGGGTGGCTACACCTTC.

The chain joins TRBV12-3 or TRBV12-4 to TRBJ1-5; TRBD1 matches at 7 bases. With 6 bases clipped from V and 2 bases from J, the junction kept 16 bases outside the gene matches. The CDR3 runs 18 residues. The CDR3: CASSPKGAVDWGNQPQHF. CDR3 sequence (DNA): TGTGCCAGCAGCCCTAAGGGGGCGGTTGATTGGGGCAATCAGCCCCAGCATTTT.

The chain employs TRBV20-1 and TRBJ1-5; D remains unclear. The germline gives CDR1 DFQATT, CDR2 SNEGSKA (reference sequence). Trimming cost V 7 bases and J 2 bases, with 15 bases left between them. The CDR3 contains 14 residues. The chain's CDR3 is CSVYQTRGNQPQHF. The CDR3 DNA reads TGCAGTGTTTATCAGACAAGGGGCAATCAGCCCCAGCATTTT.

Turning to this clonotype: This may come from a read error, since a much larger clone is one base off. J is TRBJ2-7 and V is TRBV2, with D perhaps given as TRBD1 or TRBD2 (5 bases each). The CDR3 length is 13 residues. The V end lost 8 bases, the J end lost 9 bases, and 20 bases lay between the germline ends. CDR1 and CDR2 from the germline V gene are SNHLY and FYNNEI. As DNA, the CDR3 is TGTGCCAGCGGTGCTATGGGGGAAAGGAGGCAGTACTTC. This codes for CASGAMGERRQYF.

The CDR3 sequence: CASSFPPGSPNYGYTF. In DNA, the CDR3 is TGTGCCAGCAGTTTCCCTCCAGGGAGCCCTAACTATGGCTACACCTTC. The rearrangement uses TRBV28 and TRBJ1-2; the D gene is possibly TRBD1 (5 bases). The CDR3 spans 16 residues. CDR1 and CDR2 (germline): MDHEN, SYDVKM. Trimming removed 3 bases at V and 0 bases at J, with 14 bases between.

This clonotype showed up many times. The chain is built from TRBV6-2 or TRBV6-3 and TRBJ1-6; TRBD1 is a possible D gene (6 bases). Germline CDR1 MNHEY, CDR2 SVGEGT. The CDR3 runs 18 residues. Trimming pared 0 bases from V and 8 bases from J, leaving 20 bases between. CDR3 protein: CASSYSSLTDRRDSPLHF. The CDR3 bases are TGTGCCAGCAGTTACTCGAGCTTAACCGACAGGCGAGATTCACCCCTCCACTTT.

The chain carries TRBV15 and TRBJ2-3; D is unresolved. Germline loops: CDR1 LNHNV, CDR2 YYDKDF (reference sequence). Trimming shortened V by 0 bases and J by 3 bases, and 7 bases separated the two germline ends. This CDR3 region has 14 residues. The CDR3 region has the DNA TGTGCCACCAGCAGAGAGATGAGGACAGATACGCAGTATTTT. This sequence encodes CATSREMRTDTQYF.

This clonotype was detected only once. This chain joins TRBV24-1 and TRBJ2-7, with TRBD1 matching over 9 bases. This CDR3 comprises 15 residues. Losses at the gene ends were 4 bases for V and 5 bases for J; bases not matched to a gene: 8. Germline V gene sequence: CDR1 KGHDR, CDR2 SFDVKD. The CDR3 here is CATSESGQGAHEQYF. The CDR3 region has the DNA TGTGCCACCAGTGAGTCGGGACAGGGCGCCCACGAGCAGTACTTC.

This clonotype has a count of ten or more. The chain has TRBV9 and TRBJ1-3; 8 positions agree with TRBD1. V was clipped by 3 bases and J by 4 bases; unmatched bases: 3. The CDR3 is made up of 14 amino acids. The germline V gene has CDR1 SGDLS and CDR2 YYNGEE. The CDR3 DNA is TGTGCCAGCAGCGACGGACAGGGAGGAAACACCATATATTTT. Translated: CASSDGQGGNTIYF.

This clonotype was detected ten times or more. This chain connects TRBV10-3 to TRBJ1-6; D is unclear. Germline loops: CDR1 ENHRY, CDR2 SYGVKD. CDR3 length equals 16 residues. Deletions cut 3 bases from V and 7 bases from J, with 16 bases between. DNA of the CDR3: TGTGCCATCAGTGACGGGTCCGGCTACAAGAATTCACCCCTCCACTTT. It specifies CAISDGSGYKNSPLHF.

The chain combines TRBV10-2 with TRBJ1-1, with a possible D match to TRBD1 (6 bases). In germline, CDR1 is WSHSY, CDR2 SAAADI. The germline V and J ends were trimmed by 0 bases and 6 bases, with 11 bases remaining between them. The CDR3 totals 14 residues. In DNA, the CDR3 is TGCGCCAGCAGTGAGTCTACAGGGATCGCTGAAGCTTTCTTT. Residues: CASSESTGIAEAFF.

This clonotype was detected once. V and J are TRBV9 and TRBJ1-3; a possible D gene is TRBD1 (5 bases). V lost 4 bases and J lost 0, with 14 bases in between. CDR1 and CDR2 (germline): SGDLS, YYNGEE. The CDR3 contains 16 residues. The CDR3 nucleotides are TGTGCCAGCAGCCACGGGGGAACCAGCTCTGGAAACACCATATATTTT. It yields the protein CASSHGGTSSGNTIYF.

In this sample, this clonotype turned up many times. The chain links TRBV9 to TRBJ2-7; D not certain. CDR1 SGDLS and CDR2 YYNGEE come from the germline V gene. This CDR3 is 14 amino acids long. Trimming shortened V by 0 bases and J by 0 bases, and 7 bases separated the two germline ends. The CDR3 spells CASSVVDFSYEQYF. DNA for the CDR3: TGTGCCAGCAGCGTAGTAGATTTCTCCTACGAGCAGTACTTC.

This clonotype occurred a few times. The genes are TRBV30 and TRBJ2-1; no reliable D call. The germline V gene encodes CDR1 GTSNPN and CDR2 SVGIG (reference sequence). The CDR3 covers 13 residues. With 3 bases removed from V and 4 bases from J, the gap between germline ends came to 10 bases. The CDR3 DNA reads TGTGCCTGGAGGGCACAGACGTACAATGAGCAGTTCTTC. It encodes CAWRAQTYNEQFF.